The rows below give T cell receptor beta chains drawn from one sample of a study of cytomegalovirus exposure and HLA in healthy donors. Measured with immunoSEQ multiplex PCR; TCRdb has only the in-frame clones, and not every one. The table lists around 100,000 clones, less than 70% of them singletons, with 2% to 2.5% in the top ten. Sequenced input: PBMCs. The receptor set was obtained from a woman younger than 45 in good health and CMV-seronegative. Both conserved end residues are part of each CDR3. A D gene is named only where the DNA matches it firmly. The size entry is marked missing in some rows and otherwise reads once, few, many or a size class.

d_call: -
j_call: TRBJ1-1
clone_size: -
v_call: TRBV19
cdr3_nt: TGTGCCAGTAGTCTAAACAGGGTAAACACTGAAGCTTTCTTT
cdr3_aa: CASSLNRVNTEAFF

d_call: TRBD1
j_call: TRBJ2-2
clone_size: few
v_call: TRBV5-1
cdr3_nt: TGCGCCAGCAGCTTAAAAGGACAGGCGAACACCGGGGAGCTGTTTTTT
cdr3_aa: CASSLKGQANTGELFF

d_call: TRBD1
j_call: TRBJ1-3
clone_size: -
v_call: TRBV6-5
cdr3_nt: TGTGCCAGCAGCACAGGGGGCGCTGGAAACACCATATATTTT
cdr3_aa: CASSTGGAGNTIYF

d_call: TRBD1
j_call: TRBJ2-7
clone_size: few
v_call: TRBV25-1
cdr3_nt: TGTGCCAGCCACGGACAGGGAATACACGAGCAGTACTTC
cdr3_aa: CASHGQGIHEQYF

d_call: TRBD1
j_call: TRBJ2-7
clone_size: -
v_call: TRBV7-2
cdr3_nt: TGTGCCAGCAGCTTATGGGGACAGGCATCCTACGAGCAGTACTTC
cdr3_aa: CASSLWGQASYEQYF

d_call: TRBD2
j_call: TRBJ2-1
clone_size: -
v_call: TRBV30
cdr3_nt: TGTGCCTGGAGCAGAGGGAGAGCGGGATACAATGAGCAGTTCTTC
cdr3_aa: CAWSRGRAGYNEQFF

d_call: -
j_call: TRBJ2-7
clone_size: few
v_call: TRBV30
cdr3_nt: TGTGCCTGGTCTGCTCCTCGGACAGTATCCTACGAGCAGTACTTC
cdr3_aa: CAWSAPRTVSYEQYF

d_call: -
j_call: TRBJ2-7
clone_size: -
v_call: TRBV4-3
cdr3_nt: TGCGCCAGCAGCCAAGAAGGCAGGGGTCCCTACGAGCAGTACTTC
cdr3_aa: CASSQEGRGPYEQYF

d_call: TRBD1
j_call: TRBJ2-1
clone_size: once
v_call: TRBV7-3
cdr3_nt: TGTGCCAGCAGCCCCCAGGACAGGCGCTCCTACAATGAGCAGTTCTTC
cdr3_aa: CASSPQDRRSYNEQFF

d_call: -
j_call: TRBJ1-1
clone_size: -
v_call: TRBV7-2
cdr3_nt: TGTGCCAGCAGCCCGTACCTGGACAGTGAAGCTTTCTTT
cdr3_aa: CASSPYLDSEAFF

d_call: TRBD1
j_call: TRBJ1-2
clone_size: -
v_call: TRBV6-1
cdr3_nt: TGTGCCAGCAGTGACCCCACCGGGGACAGCATCTATGGCTACACCTTC
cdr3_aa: CASSDPTGDSIYGYTF

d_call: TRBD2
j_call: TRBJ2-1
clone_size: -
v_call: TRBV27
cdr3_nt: TGTGCCAGCAGTCTAGGAGCGGGAGCCTTCTACAATGAGCAGTTCTTC
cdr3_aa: CASSLGAGAFYNEQFF

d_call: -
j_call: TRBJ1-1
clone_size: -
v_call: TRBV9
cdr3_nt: TGTGCCAGCAACCCGGGAGGGTCGAACACTGAAGCTTTCTTT
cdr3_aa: CASNPGGSNTEAFF

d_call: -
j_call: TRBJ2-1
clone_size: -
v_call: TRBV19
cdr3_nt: TGTGCCAGTAGTACTGTATTAGCGGCACCCTACAATGAGCAGTTCTTC
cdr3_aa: CASSTVLAAPYNEQFF

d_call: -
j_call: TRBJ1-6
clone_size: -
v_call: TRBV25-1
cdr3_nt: TGTGCCAGCAGTGAATCCGGGGATAATTCACCCCTCCACTTT
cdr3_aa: CASSESGDNSPLHF

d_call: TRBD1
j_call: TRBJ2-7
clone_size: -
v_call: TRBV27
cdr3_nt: TGTGCCAGCAGTTTACGCCCGGGACAGGGTAATTTTGAGCAGTACTTC
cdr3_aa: CASSLRPGQGNFEQYF

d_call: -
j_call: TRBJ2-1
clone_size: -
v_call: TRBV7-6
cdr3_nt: TGTGCCAGCAGCTCGCTCCTAGAACGTTCGTACAATGAGCAGTTCTTC
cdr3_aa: CASSSLLERSYNEQFF

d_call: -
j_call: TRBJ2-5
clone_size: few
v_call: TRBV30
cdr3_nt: TGTGCCTGGAGTGTCCGGGACTTAGGTACCCAGTACTTC
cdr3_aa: CAWSVRDLGTQYF

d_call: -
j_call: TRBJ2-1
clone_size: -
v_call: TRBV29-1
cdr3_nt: TGCAGCGTTGGACTGCTGGATGAGCAGTTCTTC
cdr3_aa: CSVGLLDEQFF

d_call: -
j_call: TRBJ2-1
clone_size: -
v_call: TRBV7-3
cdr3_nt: TGTGCCAGCAGCTTAATCCGGGGTACCCGGAATGAGCAGTTCTTC
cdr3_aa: CASSLIRGTRNEQFF

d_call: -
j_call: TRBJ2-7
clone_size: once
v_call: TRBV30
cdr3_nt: TGTGCCTGGAGTCGCGTGTTGAGTTACGAGCAGTACTTC
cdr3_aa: CAWSRVLSYEQYF

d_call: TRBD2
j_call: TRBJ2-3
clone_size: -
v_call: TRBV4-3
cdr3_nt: TGCGCCAGCAGCCAAGGAAACGGGAGGGGAGATACGCAGTATTTT
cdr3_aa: CASSQGNGRGDTQYF

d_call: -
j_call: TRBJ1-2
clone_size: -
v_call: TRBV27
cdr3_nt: TGTGCCAGCAGTACCGCCGGCGGGGCCGACTATGGCTACACCTTC
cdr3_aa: CASSTAGGADYGYTF

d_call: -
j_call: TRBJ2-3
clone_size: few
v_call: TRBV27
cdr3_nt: TGTGCCAGCAGGGGGAGCGATACGCAGTATTTT
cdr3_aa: CASRGSDTQYF

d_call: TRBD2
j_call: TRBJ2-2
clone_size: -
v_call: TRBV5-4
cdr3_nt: TGTGCCAGCAGCTCGGAGTCTAGCGGGAGTATCTCCGGGGAGCTGTTTTTT
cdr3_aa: CASSSESSGSISGELFF

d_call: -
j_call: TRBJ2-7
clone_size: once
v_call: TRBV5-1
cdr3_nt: TGCGCCAGCAGCTTGGCGGACGAGCAGTACTTC
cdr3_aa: CASSLADEQYF

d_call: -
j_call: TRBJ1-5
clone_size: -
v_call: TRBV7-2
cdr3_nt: TGTGCCAGCAGCAACGTGGGGGGGGCCGGTCAGCCCCAGCATTTT
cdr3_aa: CASSNVGGAGQPQHF

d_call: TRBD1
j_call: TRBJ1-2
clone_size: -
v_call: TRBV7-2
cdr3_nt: TGTGCCAGCAGCTCCAAAGACAGGGGGGATGACTATGGCTACACCTTC
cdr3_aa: CASSSKDRGDDYGYTF

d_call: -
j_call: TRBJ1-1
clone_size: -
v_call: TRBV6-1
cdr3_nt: TGTGCCAGCACCGAAGGAGGGTTAAACACTGAAGCTTTCTTT
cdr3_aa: CASTEGGLNTEAFF

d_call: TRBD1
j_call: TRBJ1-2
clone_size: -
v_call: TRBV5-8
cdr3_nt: TGTGCCAGCAGCAAAGACAGGGGAAAGTATGGCTACACCTTC
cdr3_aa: CASSKDRGKYGYTF

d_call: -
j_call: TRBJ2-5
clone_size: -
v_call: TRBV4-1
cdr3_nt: TGCGCCAGCAGCCAGGGAGACCAAGAGACCCAGTACTTC
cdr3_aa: CASSQGDQETQYF

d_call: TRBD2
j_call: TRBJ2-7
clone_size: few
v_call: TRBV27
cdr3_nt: TGTGCCAGCAGGAGGGACTATATTGCGTCCGAGCAGTACTTC
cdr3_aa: CASRRDYIASEQYF

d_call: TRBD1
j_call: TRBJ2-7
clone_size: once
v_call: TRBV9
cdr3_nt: TGTGCCAGCAGCGTAGGGCCAGGGGGCACCTACGAGCAGTACTTC
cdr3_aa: CASSVGPGGTYEQYF

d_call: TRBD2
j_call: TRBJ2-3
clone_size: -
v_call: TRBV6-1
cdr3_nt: TGTGCCAGCAGTGCTCGTCTAGCGGGAGGTTTAGATACGCAGTATTTT
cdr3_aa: CASSARLAGGLDTQYF

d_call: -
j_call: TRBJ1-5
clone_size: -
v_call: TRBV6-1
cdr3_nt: TGTGCCAGCACTACGAGGAGCAATCAGCCCCAGCATTTT
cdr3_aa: CASTTRSNQPQHF

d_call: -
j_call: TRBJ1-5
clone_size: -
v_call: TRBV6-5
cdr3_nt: TGTGCCAGCAGTAGGGCGGGGGGAAGCAATCAGCCCCAGCATTTT
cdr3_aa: CASSRAGGSNQPQHF

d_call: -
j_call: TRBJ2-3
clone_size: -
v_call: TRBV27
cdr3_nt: TGTGCCAGCAGTTCCGTTAGCGTTGGGTACACAGATACGCAGTATTTT
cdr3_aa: CASSSVSVGYTDTQYF

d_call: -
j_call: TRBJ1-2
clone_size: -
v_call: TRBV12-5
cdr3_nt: TGTGCTAGTGGTTCTCACACACATGGCTACACCTTC
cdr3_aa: CASGSHTHGYTF

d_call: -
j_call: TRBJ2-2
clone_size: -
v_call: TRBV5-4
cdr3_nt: TGTGCCAGCAGCTTCCCCAGGGGGGATACCGGGGAGCTGTTTTTT
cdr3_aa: CASSFPRGDTGELFF

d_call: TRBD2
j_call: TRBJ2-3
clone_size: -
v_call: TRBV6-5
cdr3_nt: TGTGCCAGCGGCCAAGCGGGGATCACAGATACGCAGTATTTT
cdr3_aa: CASGQAGITDTQYF

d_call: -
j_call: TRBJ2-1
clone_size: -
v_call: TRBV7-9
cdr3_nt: TGTGCCAGCAGTTTAACTCAGGGGTTCTACAATGAGCAGTTCTTC
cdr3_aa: CASSLTQGFYNEQFF

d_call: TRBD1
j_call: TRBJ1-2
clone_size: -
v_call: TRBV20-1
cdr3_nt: TGCAGTGCTCGACAGGGTTCTGGCTACACCTTC
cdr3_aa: CSARQGSGYTF

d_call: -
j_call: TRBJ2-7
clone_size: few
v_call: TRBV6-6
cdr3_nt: TGTGCCAGCAACCCGAGGCAGGGCGCCTACGAGCAGTACTTC
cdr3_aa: CASNPRQGAYEQYF

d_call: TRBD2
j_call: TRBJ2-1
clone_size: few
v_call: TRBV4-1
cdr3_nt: TGCGCCAGCAGACGAGGGGAGGGGAACAATGAGCAGTTCTTC
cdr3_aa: CASRRGEGNNEQFF

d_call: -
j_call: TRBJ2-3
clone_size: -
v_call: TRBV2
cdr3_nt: TGTGCCAGCAGTGAAACGGGAGTAGTCTCCGATACGCAGTATTTT
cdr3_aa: CASSETGVVSDTQYF

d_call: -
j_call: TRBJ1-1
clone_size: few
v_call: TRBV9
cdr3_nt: TGTGCCAGCAGCGTGGGGGGGGACACTGAAGCTTTCTTT
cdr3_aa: CASSVGGDTEAFF

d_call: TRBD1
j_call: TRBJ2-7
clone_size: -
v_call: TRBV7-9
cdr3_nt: TGTGCCAGCAGCCCGCGGGACAGGGAGTCCTACGAGCAGTACTTC
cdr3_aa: CASSPRDRESYEQYF

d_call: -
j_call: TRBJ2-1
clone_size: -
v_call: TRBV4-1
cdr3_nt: TGCGCCAGCAGCACGAGTCGCCCCTACAATGAGCAGTTCTTC
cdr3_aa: CASSTSRPYNEQFF

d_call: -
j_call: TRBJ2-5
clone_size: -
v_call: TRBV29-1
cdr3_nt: TGCAGCGTTACAGCCTTCAACCCCCAAGAGACCCAGTACTTC
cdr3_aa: CSVTAFNPQETQYF

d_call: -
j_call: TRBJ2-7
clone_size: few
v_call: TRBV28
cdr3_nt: TGTGCCAGCAGTTTATTTTGGGGCCCTTCAGCCTACGAGCAGTACTTC
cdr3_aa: CASSLFWGPSAYEQYF

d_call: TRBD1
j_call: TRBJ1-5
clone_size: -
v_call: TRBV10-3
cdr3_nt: TGTGCCACCCACCAGGGACAGGGGAGTCAGCCCCAGCATTTT
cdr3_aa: CATHQGQGSQPQHF

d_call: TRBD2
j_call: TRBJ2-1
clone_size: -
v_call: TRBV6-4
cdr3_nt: TGTGCCAGCAGTGACGACGGGGCTAGCGGGTACAATGAGCAGTTCTTC
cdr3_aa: CASSDDGASGYNEQFF

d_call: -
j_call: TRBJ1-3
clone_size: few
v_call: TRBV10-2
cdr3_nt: TGCGCCAGCAGAGATAAAGGGGTCTCTGGAAACACCATATATTTT
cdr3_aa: CASRDKGVSGNTIYF